These 20 T cell receptor beta chains were all obtained from the same sample, sequenced in a study of blood T cell repertoires in COVID-19. Using immunoSEQ multiplex PCR, the repertoire was profiled, and TCRdb retains in-frame clones only, with some absent. The profile covers about 370,000 clones, with roughly nine tenths appearing a single time and about 1% taken by the ten largest. Sequencing was performed on PBMCs or T cells enriched from blood (not recorded which). The receptors were sampled from a man between 18 and 35 years old who had recovered from COVID-19.

The J gene is TRBJ2-5, the V gene TRBV2; TRBD2 matches 12 bases. Germline CDR1 and CDR2: SNHLY and FYNNEI. J was trimmed by 5 bases and V by 6 bases; bases with no gene match: 7. The CDR3 is made up of 15 amino acids. The DNA for the CDR3 is TGTGCCAGCAGCAGGACTAGCGGGGTGGTGGAGACCCAGTACTTC. Amino acids: CASSRTSGVVETQYF.

The CDR3 DNA is TGTGCCAGCAGCTCACCAATGAGCGGGGGCACACACGAGCAGTACTTC. Amino acids: CASSSPMSGGTHEQYF. This chain links TRBV7-6 with TRBJ2-7, with 8 bases identical to TRBD2. This CDR3 contains 16 residues. V lost 4 bases, J lost 5 bases, and 13 bases stayed unmatched. Germline CDR1 is SGHVS and CDR2 is FNYEAQ.

The rearrangement links TRBV7-2 to TRBJ2-1; perhaps TRBD2 as D (7 bases). The CDR3 loop spans 16 amino acids. The germline V gene encodes CDR1 SGHTA and CDR2 FQGNSA. Trimming shortened V by 4 bases and J by 2 bases, and 15 bases separated the two germline ends. DNA for the CDR3: TGTGCCAGCAGCTCCGGGGGGCAGGGCCCCTACAATGAGCAGTTCTTC. Translation: CASSSGGQGPYNEQFF. The whole variable domain, filled in from reference TRBV7-2 and TRBJ2-1, reads GAGVSQSPSNKVTEKGKDVELRCDPISGHTALYWYRQSLGQGLEFLIYFQGNSAPDKSGLPSDRFSAERTGGSVSTLTIQRTQQEDSAVYLCASSSGGQGPYNEQFFGPGTRLTVL.

This chain connects TRBV7-9 to TRBJ1-2; D remains unclear. Germline-derived CDR1 and CDR2 are SEHNR and FQNEAQ (reference sequence). Between the trimmed V and J ends, which lost 5 bases and 5 bases, there was a span of 15 bases. The CDR3 contains 14 residues. Here the CDR3 reads CASSHRVGKYGYTF. The CDR3 bases are TGTGCCAGCAGCCACCGGGTCGGGAAATATGGCTACACCTTC.

V and J are TRBV28 and TRBJ1-5; TRBD1 matches at 8 bases. V lost 4 bases and J lost 3; bases outside the gene matches: 11. Germline CDR1 and CDR2: MDHEN and SYDVKM. CDR3 size: 17 residues. In nucleotides, the CDR3 is TGTGCCAGCAGTTCACCCGCCCGGACAGGGAACAATCAGCCCCAGCATTTT. Its protein product is CASSSPARTGNNQPQHF.

The CDR3 here is CASTRGADSPLHF. CDR3 sequence (DNA): TGTGCCAGCACCCGGGGGGCGGATTCACCCCTCCACTTT. This sequence joins TRBV11-2 and TRBJ1-6; maybe TRBD1 (6 bases). Trimming cost V 7 bases and J 8 bases, with 12 bases left between them. The CDR3 sequence is 13 residues long. The V gene's germline CDR1 is SGHAT and CDR2 FQNNGV.

The chain uses TRBV5-5 and TRBJ2-7; weak D call: TRBD2 (6 bases). The V gene lost 3 bases and the J gene lost 7 bases, with 11 bases spanning the gap. In germline, CDR1 is SGHKS, CDR2 YYEKEE (reference sequence). This CDR3 region has 12 residues. CDR3 region: CASSYLAGEQYF. CDR3 DNA sequence: TGTGCCAGCAGCTACCTCGCGGGGGAGCAGTACTTC.

The CDR3 sequence: CASSPRTGQTGELFF. The CDR3 DNA reads as TGCGCCAGCAGCCCCCGGACAGGACAAACCGGGGAGCTGTTTTTT. The V and J genes are TRBV5-1 and TRBJ2-2; 7 bases fit TRBD1. The CDR3 has 15 residues. In germline, CDR1 is SGHRS, CDR2 YFSETQ. After removal of 4 bases from V and 5 bases from J, the junction contained 8 bases not matched to a gene.

CDR3 DNA: TGTGCCAGCAGCCGGGACAACCGGGAATTCTACAATGAGCAGTTCTTC. It specifies CASSRDNREFYNEQFF. V and J are TRBV11-3 and TRBJ2-1; tentatively, D is TRBD1 (6 bases). Between the trimmed V and J ends, which lost 5 bases and 3 bases, there was a span of 17 bases. Germline CDR1 and CDR2: SGHNT and YENEEA. CDR3 length: 16 residues.

The chain uses TRBV27 and TRBJ1-6; 7 bases match TRBD1. V lost 4 bases, J lost 10 bases, and 4 bases stayed unmatched. Germline CDR1 is MNHEY and CDR2 is SMNVEV (reference sequence). This CDR3 region has 13 residues. The CDR3 DNA reads as TGTGCCAGCAGTTCCCAGGGGGTGTCACCCCTCCACTTT. Protein sequence: CASSSQGVSPLHF.

The chain employs TRBV5-8 and TRBJ1-6; 10 positions match TRBD1. The CDR3 runs 17 residues. With 4 bases clipped from V and 2 bases from J, the junction kept 6 bases outside the gene matches. CDR1 is SGHTS, CDR2 YDEGEE, per germline. The CDR3 nucleotides are TGTGCCAGCAGCGACGGACAGGGGGACACCTATAATTCACCCCTCCACTTT. It specifies CASSDGQGDTYNSPLHF.

The chain combines TRBV28 with TRBJ1-2, with D perhaps matching TRBD1 (6 bases). The CDR3 has 14 amino acids. CDR1 is MDHEN and CDR2 is SYDVKM in the germline V gene. V was trimmed by 2 bases and J by 1 base, leaving 8 bases between them. The CDR3 sequence is CASSLGGRNYGYTF. CDR3 bases: TGTGCCAGCAGTTTAGGGGGCCGTAACTATGGCTACACCTTC.

This chain uses TRBV7-9 with TRBJ1-5, with D maybe TRBD1 (5 bases). CDR1 is SEHNR and CDR2 is FQNEAQ in the germline V gene (reference sequence). This CDR3 spans 15 amino acids. Trimming removed 5 bases from V and 3 bases from J, with 14 bases in between. The CDR3, as DNA: TGTGCCAGCAGCCCCCTGGGCGGGGCCAATCAGCCCCAGCATTTT. Protein sequence: CASSPLGGANQPQHF.

This chain connects TRBV5-1 to TRBJ2-7; 7 bases map to TRBD1. With 4 bases clipped from V and 4 bases from J, the junction kept 8 bases outside the gene matches. This CDR3 spans 14 amino acids. CDR1 is SGHRS and CDR2 is YFSETQ in the germline V gene. The CDR3 loop is CASSPSGTVYEQYF. CDR3 nucleotide sequence: TGCGCCAGCAGCCCCTCCGGGACAGTTTACGAGCAGTACTTC. The full variable domain, its missing parts supplied by reference TRBV5-1 and TRBJ2-7, is KAGVTQTPRYLIKTRGQQVTLSCSPISGHRSVSWYQQTPGQGLQFLFEYFSETQRNKGNFPGRFSGRQFSNSRSEMNVSTLELGDSALYLCASSPSGTVYEQYFGPGTRLTVT.

CDR3 bases: TGCGCCAGCAGCCAGGGGACTAGCCTTTACAATGAGCAGTTCTTC. Residues: CASSQGTSLYNEQFF. J is TRBJ2-1 and V is TRBV4-1, with TRBD2 identical over 9 bases. The CDR3 runs 15 residues. The germline V gene encodes CDR1 MGHRA and CDR2 YSYEKL. The V and J ends lost 3 bases and 4 bases, in that order; junction bases with no gene match: 4.

The count of this clone is one. V gene TRBV27 combines with J gene TRBJ2-7; TRBD1 matches at 7 bases. This CDR3 region has 15 residues. Germline assignment: CDR1 MNHEY and CDR2 SMNVEV (reference sequence). The junction had 5 bases not matched to a gene; V was cut back by 2 bases and J by 1 base. CDR3 sequence reads: CASSLGQARSYEQYF. In DNA, the CDR3 is TGTGCCAGCAGTTTAGGACAGGCCCGTTCCTACGAGCAGTACTTC.

DNA of the CDR3: TGCGCCAGCAGCCCCCACGGGACATCTGGAGAGACCCAGTACTTC. It yields the protein CASSPHGTSGETQYF. The V gene is TRBV5-1, the J gene TRBJ2-5; D possibly corresponds to TRBD1 (6 bases). V dropped 4 bases and J dropped 4 bases, with 17 bases sitting between them. The CDR3 has 15 residues. Germline CDR1 and CDR2: SGHRS and YFSETQ.

This chain joins TRBV16 and TRBJ1-5, with D unclear. Germline V gives CDR1 KGHSY, CDR2 FQNENV. Trimming cost V 0 bases and J 3 bases, with 9 bases left between them. The CDR3 loop spans 15 amino acids. CDR3 loop: CASSQSRQVNQPQHF. The CDR3 DNA reads as TGTGCCAGCAGCCAATCCCGACAAGTCAATCAGCCCCAGCATTTT.

J is TRBJ2-5 and V is TRBV4-2, with unresolved D. The germline CDR1 and CDR2 sequences are LGHNA and YNFKEQ. The CDR3 spans 13 residues. The V gene lost 3 bases and the J gene lost 5 bases, with 10 bases spanning the gap. CDR3 protein: CASSQIAGETQYF. CDR3 in DNA: TGTGCCAGCAGCCAGATAGCCGGGGAGACCCAGTACTTC.

V is TRBV7-9 and J is TRBJ1-3, with D perhaps TRBD1 (6 bases). Trimming stripped 5 bases from V and 0 bases from J, with 14 bases between. CDR1 SEHNR and CDR2 FQNEAQ come from the germline V gene (reference sequence). The CDR3 is 16 residues long. The CDR3 DNA sequence: TGTGCCAGCAGCAGTAGGGACAAGGGCTCTGGAAACACCATATATTTT. Protein sequence: CASSSRDKGSGNTIYF. Full variable domain (missing parts from reference TRBV7-9 and TRBJ1-3): DTGVSQNPRHKITKRGQNVTFRCDPISEHNRLYWYRQTLGQGPEFLTYFQNEAQLEKSRLLSDRFSAERPKGSFSTLEIQRTEQGDSAMYLCASSSRDKGSGNTIYFGEGSWLTVV.